A single sample gave rise to the 30 T cell receptor beta chains below, sequenced in a study of OX40 agonist ivuxolimab in advanced cancers. Profiled with immunoSEQ multiplex PCR; TCRdb holds only in-frame clones, not every one. The table has more than 65,000 clones, about 81% seen once. This material consisted of CD4+ or CD8+ T cells sorted from blood, taken in a trial of the OX40 agonist ivuxolimab. Receptors were obtained from an adult with an advanced solid tumor such as melanoma, head and neck, liver or kidney cancer.

The chain uses TRBV10-3 and TRBJ2-7; 10 nucleotides agree with TRBD1. The ends lost 5 bases at V and 3 bases at J; junction bases unmatched: 1. Germline V CDR1 and CDR2: ENHRY, SYGVKD. The CDR3 has 13 amino acids. CDR3: CAISRTGGYEQYF. As DNA, the CDR3 is TGTGCCATCAGTAGGACAGGGGGCTACGAGCAGTACTTC.

This clone came up a few times. The V call is TRBV19, the J call TRBJ2-6, with 10 positions matching TRBD1. The junction had 9 bases not matched to a gene; V was cut back by 6 bases and J by 4 bases. CDR1 is LNHDA and CDR2 is SQIVND in the germline V gene (reference sequence). This CDR3 contains 17 residues. CDR3 DNA sequence: TGTGCCAGTAGATCCGGGACAGGGGACCCCGGGGCCAACGTCCTGACTTTC. Translation gives CASRSGTGDPGANVLTF.

This clone has only a few counts. The chain combines TRBV21-1 with TRBJ1-2; TRBD1 is taken as the D call from the table, unchecked against the DNA. TRBV21-1 is a listed pseudogene. The CDR3 has 15 amino acids. The CDR3 nucleotides are TGTGCCAGCAGCACCCTCGGACAGGGGGCGGTTGGCTACACCTTC. It codes for CASSTLGQGAVGYTF.

The chain joins TRBV21-1 to TRBJ2-5; TRBD1 is the table's D call, not checked against the DNA. TRBV21-1 is reported as a pseudogene. The CDR3 has 13 residues. Written as DNA, the CDR3 is TGTGCGTTAATTACAGGGCCGGGAAAGACCCAGTACTTC. This codes for CALITGPGKTQYF.

This clone was counted once. V is TRBV4-3 and J is TRBJ1-2, with 7 bases that match TRBD1. The CDR3 runs to 17 residues. Germline CDR1 and CDR2: LGHNA and YSLEER. Losses at the gene ends were 6 bases for V and 5 bases for J; bases not matched to a gene: 18. The CDR3 loop reads CASSPKGATGSGYGYTF. CDR3 in DNA: TGCGCCAGCAGTCCAAAGGGGGCAACAGGGAGTGGGTATGGCTACACCTTC.

This CDR3 reads CASSQGNRGHNSPLHF. In DNA form, the CDR3 reads TGCGCCAGCAGCCAAGGAAACAGGGGGCATAATTCACCCCTCCACTTT. The chain has TRBV4-1 and TRBJ1-6, with 9 bases matching TRBD1. The CDR3 loop spans 16 amino acids. The V segment lost 1 base and the J segment 5 bases; nucleotides outside the gene matches: 3. From germline, CDR1 is MGHRA and CDR2 YSYEKL.

The sample holds one count of this clone. The chain links TRBV14 to TRBJ1-3; D is unclear. CDR1 SGHDN and CDR2 FVKESK come from the germline V gene. This CDR3 region has 14 residues. Deletions cut 1 base from V and 0 bases from J, with 4 bases between. The CDR3 here is CASSQVTSGNTIYF. For the CDR3, the DNA is TGTGCCAGCAGCCAAGTCACCTCTGGAAACACCATATATTTT.

The chain combines TRBV5-1 with TRBJ2-3; 9 bases agree with TRBD2. The germline gives CDR1 SGHRS, CDR2 YFSETQ. The CDR3 is 16 amino acids. V shed 0 bases and J 2 bases; nucleotides not matched to a gene: 4. The CDR3 coding sequence is TGCGCCAGCAGCTTGGGGCTAGCGGGAACCACAGATACGCAGTATTTT. Amino acids: CASSLGLAGTTDTQYF.

This clone has at least ten counts. The chain employs TRBV27 and TRBJ1-4; unclear D gene. This CDR3 is built from 11 residues. Trimming pared 8 bases from V and 7 bases from J, leaving 8 bases between. Per germline, CDR1 MNHEY and CDR2 SMNVEV (reference sequence). The CDR3 loop is CASHAGEKLFF. For the CDR3, the DNA is TGTGCCAGCCATGCGGGTGAAAAACTGTTTTTT.

The sample holds one count of this clone. This CDR3 reads CASTPGQDGETQYF. The DNA of the CDR3 is TGTGCCAGCACCCCGGGACAGGACGGGGAGACCCAGTACTTC. V usage is TRBV21-1 and J usage is TRBJ2-5; the DNA was not used to check the table's D call, TRBD1. TRBV21-1 is designated a pseudogene. The CDR3 spans 14 residues.

This rearrangement joins TRBV5-6 to TRBJ2-3; TRBD2 aligns across 12 bases. The germline V gene encodes CDR1 SGHDT and CDR2 YYEEEE. This CDR3 has 13 residues. The V and J ends lost 4 bases and 8 bases, in that order; junction bases with no gene match: 2. The CDR3 loop reads CASSGGLAGTQYF. CDR3 nucleotide sequence: TGTGCCAGCAGCGGGGGACTAGCGGGTACGCAGTATTTT.

The chain recombines TRBV5-4 with TRBJ1-2; D is uncertain. CDR3 length: 16 residues. The germline gives CDR1 SGHNT, CDR2 YYREEE (reference sequence). Trimming took 4 bases from V and 0 from J, leaving 16 bases between them. The CDR3 DNA follows: TGTGCCAGCAGCAAAAAAACTGTTGAGGCTAACTATGGCTACACCTTC. Translating it yields CASSKKTVEANYGYTF.

The J gene is TRBJ1-2, the V gene TRBV29-1; 9 bases are a match to TRBD1. The V segment lost 6 bases and the J segment 5 bases; nucleotides outside the gene matches: 7. Looked up from germline, CDR1 is SQVTM and CDR2 is ANQGSEA. The CDR3 totals 13 residues. CDR3 DNA sequence: TGCAGCGTCCGGGACAGGGAGCCTTATGGCTACACCTTC. This encodes CSVRDREPYGYTF. Variable domain in full (rest from reference TRBV29-1 and TRBJ1-2): SAVISQKPSRDICQRGTSLTIQCQVDSQVTMMFWYRQQPGQSLTLIATANQGSEATYESGFVIDKFPISRPNLTFSTLTVSNMSPEDSSIYLCSVRDREPYGYTFGSGTRLTVV.

Only one count was recorded for this clone. The rearrangement joins TRBV15 to TRBJ2-5; D is perhaps TRBD2 (6 bases). The V end was cut by 0 bases, the J end by 5 bases, with 13 bases between. The CDR3 is 15 residues long. Germline V gene sequence: CDR1 LNHNV, CDR2 YYDKDF (reference sequence). The CDR3 DNA sequence: TGTGCCACCAGCAGAGATCGGGGAGGTGCTGAGACCCAGTACTTC. Translated: CATSRDRGGAETQYF.

The rearrangement uses TRBV5-5 and TRBJ2-2; 7 bases are a match to TRBD1. In germline, CDR1 is SGHKS, CDR2 YYEKEE (reference sequence). Germline trimming cut 2 bases from V and 1 base from J; bases unmatched to any gene: 2. This CDR3 region has 15 residues. CDR3 DNA sequence: TGTGCCAGCAGCTTAAGACAGGGGAACACCGGGGAGCTGTTTTTT. Protein: CASSLRQGNTGELFF.

V and J are TRBV5-1 and TRBJ2-1, with D unresolved. The CDR3 contains 14 residues. The germline gives CDR1 SGHRS, CDR2 YFSETQ. V lost 0 bases and J 8 bases, leaving 12 bases between the germline ends. The CDR3 DNA sequence: TGCGCCAGCAGCTTGGCTTCGAGGACCGATGAGCAGTTCTTC. This translates into CASSLASRTDEQFF.

The chain carries TRBV7-2 and TRBJ1-3, with TRBD1 as a possible D gene (6 bases). This CDR3 has 16 residues. The germline V gene encodes CDR1 SGHTA and CDR2 FQGNSA. Trimming pared 5 bases from V and 0 bases from J, leaving 14 bases between. The CDR3 sequence is CASSSGQTNSGNTIYF. The CDR3 DNA reads as TGTGCCAGCAGCAGTGGACAGACCAACTCTGGAAACACCATATATTTT.

This clone was counted once. This chain links TRBV7-9 with TRBJ2-7; D remains ambiguous. Trimming took off 3 bases at V and 3 bases at J, with 12 bases between the two ends. Germline CDR1 and CDR2: SEHNR and FQNEAQ (reference sequence). There are 14 residues in the CDR3. The CDR3 protein is CASSLLPGVYEQYF. CDR3 DNA: TGTGCCAGCAGCTTGTTACCTGGGGTCTACGAGCAGTACTTC.

This chain joins TRBV5-6 and TRBJ2-5, with 9 nucleotides matching TRBD2. This CDR3 comprises 15 residues. Germline CDR1 reads SGHDT; CDR2 reads YYEEEE. V lost 2 bases, J lost 5 bases, and 7 bases stayed unmatched. The CDR3 DNA sequence: TGTGCCAGCAGCTTACTAGCGGGCCAGAGGGAGACCCAGTACTTC. Amino acid sequence: CASSLLAGQRETQYF.

This chain joins TRBV2 and TRBJ2-1; D gene unclear. Germline V gene sequence: CDR1 SNHLY, CDR2 FYNNEI. Trimming pared 5 bases from V and 7 bases from J, leaving 9 bases between. The CDR3 totals 12 residues. CDR3 sequence reads: CASSLDRNEQFF. CDR3 in DNA: TGTGCCAGCAGTCTCGACCGGAATGAGCAGTTCTTC.

V gene TRBV11-2 combines with J gene TRBJ2-1; 12 bases are a match to TRBD2. V lost 6 bases, J lost 4 bases, and 4 bases stayed unmatched. The CDR3 loop spans 15 amino acids. Per the germline V gene, CDR1 is SGHAT and CDR2 is FQNNGV. The CDR3, as DNA: TGTGCCAGCAGACCTCTAGCGGGAGGGTACAATGAGCAGTTCTTC. Amino acid sequence: CASRPLAGGYNEQFF.

The V call is TRBV6-6, the J call TRBJ1-1, with 7 positions matching TRBD1. Germline assignment: CDR1 MNHNY and CDR2 SVGAGI (reference sequence). This CDR3 has 13 amino acids. V was clipped by 2 bases and J by 12 bases; unmatched bases: 9. CDR3 DNA sequence: TGTGCCAGCAGTTACAGGGGGCGTACCTCTTCTTTCTTT. It specifies CASSYRGRTSSFF.

The rearrangement joins TRBV6-6 to TRBJ2-7; maybe TRBD2 (7 bases). This CDR3 contains 15 residues. V was trimmed by 6 bases and J by 2 bases, leaving 17 bases between them. The germline V gene has CDR1 MNHNY and CDR2 SVGAGI (reference sequence). The CDR3 here is CASRPRGGPTYEQYF. CDR3 nucleotides: TGTGCCAGCAGGCCGAGGGGGGGACCTACCTACGAGCAGTACTTC.

This rearrangement joins TRBV29-1 to TRBJ2-3; possibly TRBD2 for D (6 bases). The CDR3 has 13 residues. V lost 1 base to trimming and J lost 2 bases, with 7 bases between them. Germline CDR1 SQVTM, CDR2 ANQGSEA. CDR3 nucleotide sequence: TGCAGCGTTGAAGGCGGGATCACAGATACGCAGTATTTT. Encoded protein: CSVEGGITDTQYF.

There are a few counts of this clone. V is TRBV7-9 and J is TRBJ1-1; D not certain. Germline V lookup: CDR1 SEHNR, CDR2 FQNEAQ (reference sequence). The CDR3 length is 12 residues. V gave up 5 bases and J gave up 4 bases, with 8 bases separating them. CDR3 residues: CASSTPITEAFF. The CDR3 DNA sequence: TGTGCCAGCAGCACACCGATCACTGAAGCTTTCTTT.

The chain recombines TRBV30 with TRBJ1-4; 9 positions agree with TRBD1. The V gene end was trimmed by 3 bases and the J gene end by 10 bases; junction bases not matched to a gene: 3. This CDR3 is 12 amino acids long. Germline V gene lookup returns CDR1 GTSNPN and CDR2 SVGIG (reference sequence). CDR3 coding DNA: TGTGCCTGGAGCCCGGACAGGGGAAAACTGTTTTTT. The encoded protein is CAWSPDRGKLFF.

This clone appeared a few times. V is TRBV6-1 and J is TRBJ1-2, with D maybe TRBD1 (6 bases). Deletions cut 6 bases from V and 1 base from J, with 9 bases between. In germline, CDR1 is MNHNS, CDR2 SASEGT. The CDR3 consists of 13 residues. CDR3 sequence reads: CASRSGDNYGYTF. As DNA, the CDR3 is TGTGCCAGCAGGTCAGGGGATAACTATGGCTACACCTTC.

This clone was counted a few times. CDR3 nucleotide sequence: TGCGCCAGCAGCCCACTTCTTACAGAGACCCAGTACTTC. Encoded protein: CASSPLLTETQYF. V and J are TRBV4-1 and TRBJ2-5; D call uncertain. Per germline, CDR1 MGHRA and CDR2 YSYEKL. The CDR3 spans 13 residues. V lost 4 bases and J 4 bases, leaving 10 bases between the germline ends.

V usage is TRBV6-8 and J usage is TRBJ1-4, with 8 bases matching TRBD1. This CDR3 is 14 amino acids long. V shed 10 bases, J shed 7 bases, and the junction held 11 bases outside the gene matches. Germline V gives CDR1 MNHGY, CDR2 SAAAGT. CDR3 nucleotides: TGTGCCACCAGCGCCCAGGGGGCAAGTGAAAAACTGTTTTTT. It specifies CATSAQGASEKLFF.

This chain joins TRBV7-2 and TRBJ2-1; 8 bases fit TRBD2. The CDR3 is 15 residues long. Germline CDR1 is SGHTA and CDR2 is FQGNSA. V lost 2 bases to trimming and J lost 5 bases; unmatched junction nucleotides: 5. CDR3 nucleotide sequence: TGTGCCAGCAGCTTATCGGGAGGGCCCAACAATGAGCAGTTCTTC. This sequence encodes CASSLSGGPNNEQFF.